One sample yielded the 2 T cell receptor beta chains listed below, sequenced in a study of blood T cells in healthy people across ages. A second PCR of about 7 to 12 cycles used a sample-barcoded 5' primer and a J-beta primer mix. TCRdb reprocessed the 5' RACE reads with MiXCR, giving one entry per CDR3 protein. Of roughly 700,000 distinct CDR3 sequences in the sample, about 52% were seen once. Sequenced material: blood. The receptors shown here come from a woman in her sixties or seventies in good health.

This chain uses TRBV25-1 with TRBJ2-7, with 8 bases matching TRBD2. This CDR3 contains 13 residues. Germline CDR1 is MGHDK and CDR2 is SYGVNS. Germline trimming cut 5 bases from V and 3 bases from J; bases unmatched to any gene: 3. The CDR3 loop is CASSIAGNYEQYF. The CDR3 DNA reads TGTGCCAGCAGTATAGCGGGAAACTACGAGCAGTACTTC.

This clonotype was counted only a few times. V and J are TRBV5-1 and TRBJ2-1, with D unclear. Germline lookup yields CDR1 SGHRS and CDR2 YFSETQ. CDR3 size: 13 residues. V lost 0 bases and J lost 9, with 10 bases in between. The DNA of the CDR3 is TGCGCCAGCAGCTTGGGTCGGAATGGTGAGCAGTTCTTC. Translation gives CASSLGRNGEQFF. Together with reference TRBV5-1 and TRBJ2-1, the CDR3 gives the full variable domain: KAGVTQTPRYLIKTRGQQVTLSCSPISGHRSVSWYQQTPGQGLQFLFEYFSETQRNKGNFPGRFSGRQFSNSRSEMNVSTLELGDSALYLCASSLGRNGEQFFGPGTRLTVL.